This T cell receptor (beta chain) was captured in a study of cytomegalovirus exposure and HLA in healthy donors. General study findings and limits: What TCR beta sequences reportedly achieved was accurate prediction of HLA-A and HLA-B alleles in most subjects. Indistinguishable V segments such as TRBV6-2 and TRBV6-3 were excluded.

As for this clone: Its target is unknown.

PCR involved 60 Vbeta and 13 Jbeta primers. Generated by immunoSEQ multiplex PCR, the TCRdb table keeps only in-frame clones and is missing some. The repertoire holds some 140,000 clones, with 60% to 80% as singletons. This CDR3 has 11 residues. From germline, CDR1 is LGHNT and CDR2 FRNRAP. Trimming stripped 10 bases from V and 1 base from J, with 5 bases between. The TCR comes from a man in his fifties or sixties in good health and CMV-seropositive. The chain is built from TRBV12-5 and TRBJ1-5; D call uncertain. Specimen: PBMCs. DNA of the CDR3: TGTGCTATCGGGAGCAATCAGCCCCAGCATTTT. Encoded protein: CAIGSNQPQHF.